This TCR beta chain stems from a study of T cell responses to AZD1222 COVID-19 vaccine. The study, taken as a whole, reports: Clonal diversity was possibly underestimated, and white British individuals and females predominated among donors.

Turning to this clone: Its antigen is unidentified.

TCRdb keeps only in-frame clones here, not all; method: immunoSEQ multiplex PCR. The sample lists some 140,000 clones, 85% to 95% occurring once. The CDR3 is made up of 14 amino acids. From germline, CDR1 is LGHDT and CDR2 YNNKEL (reference sequence). The ends were cut back, 0 bases at V and 7 bases at J, with 7 bases in the middle. The sequence derives from an adult who received the AZD1222 COVID-19 vaccine. This sample comprised peripheral blood, obtained 28 days after the second AZD1222 dose. V gene TRBV3-1 (or the pseudogene TRBV3-2) combines with J gene TRBJ1-6; D uncertain. CDR3 coding DNA: TGTGCCAGCAGCCAAGATATGACCAATTCACCCCTCCACTTT. Its translation: CASSQDMTNSPLHF.